Listed below are T cell receptor beta chains from one sample, sequenced in a study of Graves' ophthalmopathy and Graves' hyperthyroidism. One entry per CDR3 protein results from TCRdb running MiXCR on the multiplex PCR reads. In the table there are 200,000 to 250,000 distinct CDR3 sequences, 20% to 25% of which are singletons. What was sequenced was peripheral blood. The receptors were gathered from a woman between 45 and 60 years old with Graves' ophthalmopathy. Each CDR3 is given without its conserved first and last residue. A row's size may be missing; if present it is once, few, many or a size class.

clone_size cdr3_length v_call cdr3_aa
few 15 TRBV5-1 ASSLEVGSSGQETQY
many 9 TRBV20-1 SARASYEQY
many 16 TRBV9 ASSPLGGGGANTGELF
. 11 TRBV15 ATSSATGYEQY
many 8 TRBV2 ASRNGGYT
many 13 TRBV2 ASSEVGSNQETQY
many 16 TRBV7-8 ASSFRVTSGSKTYEQY
. 11 TRBV24-1 ATSDRGKTEAF
many 10 TRBV25-1 ASRQDTGELF
. 12 TRBV19 ASSLFTGDTEAF
. 12 TRBV28 ASRKRERADTQY
. 18 TRBV7-3 ASSLTPVSQGLGRSGELF